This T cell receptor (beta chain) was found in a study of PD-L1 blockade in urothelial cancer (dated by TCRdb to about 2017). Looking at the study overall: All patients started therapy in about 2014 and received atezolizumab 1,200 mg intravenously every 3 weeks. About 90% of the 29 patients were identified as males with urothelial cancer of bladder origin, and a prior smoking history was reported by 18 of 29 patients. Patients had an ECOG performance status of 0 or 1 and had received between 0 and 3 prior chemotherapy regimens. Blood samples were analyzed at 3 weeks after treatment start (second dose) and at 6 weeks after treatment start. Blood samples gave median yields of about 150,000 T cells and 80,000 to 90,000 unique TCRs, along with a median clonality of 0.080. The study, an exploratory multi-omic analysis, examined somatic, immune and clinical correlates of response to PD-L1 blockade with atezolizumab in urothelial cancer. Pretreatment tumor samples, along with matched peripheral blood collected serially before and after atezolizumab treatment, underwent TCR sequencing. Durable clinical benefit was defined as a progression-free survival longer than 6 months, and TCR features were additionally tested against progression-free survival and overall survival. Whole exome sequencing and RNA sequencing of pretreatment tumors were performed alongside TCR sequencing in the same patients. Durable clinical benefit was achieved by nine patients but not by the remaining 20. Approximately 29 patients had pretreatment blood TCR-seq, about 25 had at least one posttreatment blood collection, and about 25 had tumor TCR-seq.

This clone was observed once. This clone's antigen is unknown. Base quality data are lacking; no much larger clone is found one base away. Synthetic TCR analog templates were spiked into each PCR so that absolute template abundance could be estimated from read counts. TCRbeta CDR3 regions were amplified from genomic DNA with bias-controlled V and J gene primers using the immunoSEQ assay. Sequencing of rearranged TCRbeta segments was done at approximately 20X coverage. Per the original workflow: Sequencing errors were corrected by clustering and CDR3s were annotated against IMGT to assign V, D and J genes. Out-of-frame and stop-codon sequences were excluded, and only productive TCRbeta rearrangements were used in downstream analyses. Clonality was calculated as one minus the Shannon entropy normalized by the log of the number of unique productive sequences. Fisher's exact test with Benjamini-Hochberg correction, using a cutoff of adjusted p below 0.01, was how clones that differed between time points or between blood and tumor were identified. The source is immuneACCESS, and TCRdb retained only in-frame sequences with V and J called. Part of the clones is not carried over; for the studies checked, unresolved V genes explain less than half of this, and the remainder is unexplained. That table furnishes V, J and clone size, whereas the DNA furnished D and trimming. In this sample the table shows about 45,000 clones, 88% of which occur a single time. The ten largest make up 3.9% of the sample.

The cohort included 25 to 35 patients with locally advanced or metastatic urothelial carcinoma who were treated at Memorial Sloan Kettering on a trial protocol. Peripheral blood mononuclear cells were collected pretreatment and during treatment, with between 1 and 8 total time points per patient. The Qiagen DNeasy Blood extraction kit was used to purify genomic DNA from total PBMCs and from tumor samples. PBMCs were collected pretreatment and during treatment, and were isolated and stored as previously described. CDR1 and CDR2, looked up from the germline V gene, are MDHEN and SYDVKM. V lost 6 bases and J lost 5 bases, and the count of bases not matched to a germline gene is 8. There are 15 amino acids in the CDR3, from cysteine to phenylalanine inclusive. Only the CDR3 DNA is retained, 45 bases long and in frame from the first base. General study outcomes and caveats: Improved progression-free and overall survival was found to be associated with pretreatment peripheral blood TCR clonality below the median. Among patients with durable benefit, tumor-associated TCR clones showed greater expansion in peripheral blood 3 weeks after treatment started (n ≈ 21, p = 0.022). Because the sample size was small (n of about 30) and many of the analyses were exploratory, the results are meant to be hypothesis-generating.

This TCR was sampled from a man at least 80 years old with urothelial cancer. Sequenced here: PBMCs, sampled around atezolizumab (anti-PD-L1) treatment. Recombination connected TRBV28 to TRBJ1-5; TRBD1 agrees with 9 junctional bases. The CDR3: CASRAGDRVYQPQHF. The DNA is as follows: TGTGCCAGCAGGGCGGGGGACAGGGTATATCAGCCCCAGCATTTT.